The TCR beta chain described here comes from a study of graft-versus-host responses after intestinal transplantation. Whole-study results and caveats: Maximum circulating GvH clone levels tracked with early post-transplant HvG decreases.

The germline CDR1 and CDR2 sequences are MNHEY and SVGAGI. Trimming removed 2 bases at V and 4 bases at J, with 14 bases between. The CDR3 sequence is 15 residues long. The table came from immunoSEQ multiplex PCR; TCRdb's copy has only in-frame clones and leaves some out. Found here are roughly 92,000 clones, about nine tenths of them singletons; the top ten hold approximately 0.11%. Comment on this clone: Its target is not known.

Sequenced here: unstimulated CD4+ T cells sorted from spleen or lymph node cells, sampled before intestinal transplant. The gene calls are TRBV6-5 and TRBJ1-2; perhaps TRBD1 as D (5 bases). The source is a human donor who received an intestinal transplant. The CDR3 DNA is TGTGCCAGCAGTTACACGGGGGGATTGGGCTATGGCTACACCTTC. The encoded protein is CASSYTGGLGYGYTF.